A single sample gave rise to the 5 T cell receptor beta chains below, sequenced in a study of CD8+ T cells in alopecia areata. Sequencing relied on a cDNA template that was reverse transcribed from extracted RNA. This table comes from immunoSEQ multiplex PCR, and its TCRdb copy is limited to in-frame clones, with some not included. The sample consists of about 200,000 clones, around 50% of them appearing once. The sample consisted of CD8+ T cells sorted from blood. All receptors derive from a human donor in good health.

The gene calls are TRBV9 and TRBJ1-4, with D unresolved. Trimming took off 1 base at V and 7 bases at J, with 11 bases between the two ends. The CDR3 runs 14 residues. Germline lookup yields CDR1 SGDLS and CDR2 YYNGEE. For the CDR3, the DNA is TGTGCCAGCAGCGTATCGGGCGGAGGTGAAAAACTGTTTTTT. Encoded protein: CASSVSGGGEKLFF.

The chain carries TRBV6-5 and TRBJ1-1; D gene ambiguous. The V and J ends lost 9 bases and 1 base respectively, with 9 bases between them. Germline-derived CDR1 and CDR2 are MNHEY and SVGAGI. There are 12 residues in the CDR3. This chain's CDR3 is CASRLGNTEAFF. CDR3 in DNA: TGTGCCAGTCGACTGGGGAACACTGAAGCTTTCTTT.

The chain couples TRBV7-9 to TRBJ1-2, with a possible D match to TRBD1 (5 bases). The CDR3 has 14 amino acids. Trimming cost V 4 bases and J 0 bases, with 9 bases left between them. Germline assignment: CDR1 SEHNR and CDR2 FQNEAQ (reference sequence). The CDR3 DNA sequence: TGTGCCAGCAGCTCCAGGGTGGCTAACTATGGCTACACCTTC. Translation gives CASSSRVANYGYTF. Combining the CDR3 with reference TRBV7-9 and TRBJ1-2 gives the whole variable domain DTGVSQNPRHKITKRGQNVTFRCDPISEHNRLYWYRQTLGQGPEFLTYFQNEAQLEKSRLLSDRFSAERPKGSFSTLEIQRTEQGDSAMYLCASSSRVANYGYTFGSGTRLTVV.

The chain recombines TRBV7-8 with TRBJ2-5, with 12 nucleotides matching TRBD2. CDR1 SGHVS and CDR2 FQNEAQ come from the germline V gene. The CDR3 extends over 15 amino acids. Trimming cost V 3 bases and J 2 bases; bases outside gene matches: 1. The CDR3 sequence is CASSFTSGGQETQYF. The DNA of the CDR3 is TGTGCCAGCAGCTTCACTAGCGGGGGGCAAGAGACCCAGTACTTC.

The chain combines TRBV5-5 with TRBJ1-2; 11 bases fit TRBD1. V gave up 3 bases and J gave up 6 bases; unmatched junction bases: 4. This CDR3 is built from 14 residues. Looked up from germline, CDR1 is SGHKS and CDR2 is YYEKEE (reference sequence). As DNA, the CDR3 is TGTGCCAGCAGCTGGGACAGGGGGACTCATGGCTACACCTTC. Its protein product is CASSWDRGTHGYTF.